This is a list of T cell receptor beta chains from one sample in a study of blood T cell repertoires in COVID-19. Repertoires were generated with immunoSEQ multiplex PCR, while TCRdb's copy carries only in-frame clones and drops some. The repertoire holds about 500,000 clones, with roughly 87% as singletons. The sequenced material came from peripheral blood. These receptors originate from a man aged 18 to 30 with COVID-19, enrolled during active disease. CDR3s include the opening cysteine and the closing phenylalanine or tryptophan. D genes are given only for firm matches. Clone sizes are given selectively: once, few, many, or a class where the clone is expanded.

clone_size,v_call,d_call,j_call,cdr3_nt,cdr3_aa
few,TRBV19,.,TRBJ1-6,TGTGCCAGTAGTCCGTGGACAGAGGGGAATTCACCCCTCCACTTT,CASSPWTEGNSPLHF
once,TRBV7-9,TRBD1,TRBJ2-7,TGTGCCAGCAGCACCAGACAGGGGGAGCAGTACTTC,CASSTRQGEQYF
.,TRBV13,.,TRBJ2-3,TGTGCCAGCAGCTTCCTACCTTCACCCACAGATACGCAGTATTTT,CASSFLPSPTDTQYF
.,TRBV5-1,.,TRBJ2-1,TGCGCCAGCCGCGCTGCCTACAATGAGCAGTTCTTC,CASRAAYNEQFF
few,TRBV7-9,.,TRBJ1-5,TGTGCCAGCAGCTTATCGGTTGCAGGGTATAGCAATCAGCCCCAGCATTTT,CASSLSVAGYSNQPQHF
.,TRBV2,.,TRBJ1-1,TGTGCCAGCAGTGTATCTGCAGGGGTGGGGACTGAAGCTTTCTTT,CASSVSAGVGTEAFF
.,TRBV5-4,TRBD2,TRBJ2-5,TGTGCCAGCAGCTTGTGGGAGGGAGAGACCCAGTACTTC,CASSLWEGETQYF
.,TRBV29-1,TRBD2,TRBJ2-5,TGCAGCGTTTATAGCGGGTCGGGCGTAGAGGCGGAGACCCAGTACTTC,CSVYSGSGVEAETQYF
.,TRBV18,TRBD1,TRBJ2-3,TGTGCCAGCTCAAAATCGGGACAGGGCACAGATACGCAGTATTTT,CASSKSGQGTDTQYF
.,TRBV7-9,TRBD2,TRBJ2-5,TGTGCCAGCAGTCCTAGCGGGGGGCACGAGACCCAGTACTTC,CASSPSGGHETQYF
.,TRBV4-1,.,TRBJ2-3,TGCGCCAGCAGCCAACGGTCTCCAAGGAACAGCTATTCATCTAGCACAGATACGCAGTATTTT,CASSQRSPRNSYSSSTDTQYF
once,TRBV9,.,TRBJ1-2,TGTGCCAGCAGCGTAGAGCCGGACTATGGCTACACCTTC,CASSVEPDYGYTF
.,TRBV4-1,TRBD1,TRBJ1-2,TGCGCCAGCAGCCTAGGACCATTGGGGACAGGGAGTGGCTACACCTTC,CASSLGPLGTGSGYTF
.,TRBV7-6,.,TRBJ2-2,TGTGCCAGCAGCTTTGCAGGGGGGACCGGGGAGCTGTTTTTT,CASSFAGGTGELFF
.,TRBV6-4,.,TRBJ2-6,TGTGCCAGCAGTGAAGAGGGTAGTGGGGCCAACGTCCTGACTTTC,CASSEEGSGANVLTF
once,TRBV30,.,TRBJ2-1,TGTGCCTGGAGGTCTTTCGTGGCCCCCTCCTACAATGAGCAGTTCTTC,CAWRSFVAPSYNEQFF
.,TRBV20-1,TRBD2,TRBJ2-1,TGCAGTGCTAGTCCCCCTAGCGGCCGATACAATGAGCAGTTCTTC,CSASPPSGRYNEQFF
.,TRBV6-5,.,TRBJ1-2,TGTGCCAGCAGTTATCGAACAGGGAATTATGGCTACACCTTC,CASSYRTGNYGYTF
.,TRBV19,.,TRBJ2-1,TGTGCCAGTAGTATAGATTTACTAGGGAATGAGCAGTTCTTC,CASSIDLLGNEQFF
.,TRBV6-5,.,TRBJ2-7,TGTGCCAGCAAATCGGTCTACGAGCAGTACTTC,CASKSVYEQYF
.,TRBV6-5,TRBD2,TRBJ2-1,TGTGCCAGCAGTTTTAGCGGGGGGGGGAATGAGCAGTTCTTC,CASSFSGGGNEQFF
.,TRBV5-1,TRBD1,TRBJ2-5,TGCGCCAGCAGCTTCGGACAGGGGCACCAAGAGACCCAGTACTTC,CASSFGQGHQETQYF
.,TRBV18,.,TRBJ2-7,TGTGCCAGCTCAGATACAACCGCGGCCTACGAGCAGTACTTC,CASSDTTAAYEQYF
.,TRBV9,TRBD2,TRBJ2-3,TGTGCCAGCAGCGTAGGTCCAGCGGGAGGTGCAGATACGCAGTATTTT,CASSVGPAGGADTQYF
.,TRBV6-5,.,TRBJ2-2,TGTGCCAGCAGCGACGCGGGGTTCGGGGAGCTGTTTTTT,CASSDAGFGELFF
few,TRBV29-1,.,TRBJ1-2,TGCAGCGTCGACGGAGATGGCTACACCTTC,CSVDGDGYTF
.,TRBV5-6,TRBD1,TRBJ1-1,TGTGCCAGCAGCGCGGACAGGGGGCGGCTGAACACTGAAGCTTTCTTT,CASSADRGRLNTEAFF
once,TRBV19,TRBD1,TRBJ2-2,TGTGCCAGTAGGTCGGGACAGGGCCCCACCGGGGAGCTGTTTTTT,CASRSGQGPTGELFF
.,TRBV3-1/TRBV3-2,TRBD1,TRBJ2-1,TGTGCCAGCAGCCTCGGACAGGGTTACAATGAGCAGTTCTTC,CASSLGQGYNEQFF
.,TRBV7-2,TRBD2,TRBJ2-3,TGTGCCAGCAGCTGGACTAGCGGGCGGAAAGATACGCAGTATTTT,CASSWTSGRKDTQYF
.,TRBV4-1,.,TRBJ1-2,TGCGCCAGCAGCCAAGATCGTCTTTTTGGCTACACCTTC,CASSQDRLFGYTF
.,TRBV5-1,.,TRBJ2-7,TGCGCCAGCAGCTTCCAGGACAGTTCCTACGAGCAGTACTTC,CASSFQDSSYEQYF
.,TRBV5-1,TRBD1,TRBJ1-1,TGCGCCAGCAGGACAGGGACCGTCCTGGGCACTGAAGCTTTCTTT,CASRTGTVLGTEAFF
.,TRBV7-9,TRBD1,TRBJ2-5,TGTGCCAGCAGCACTCCGGGACAGCAAGAGACCCAGTACTTC,CASSTPGQQETQYF
once,TRBV15,.,TRBJ2-3,TGTGCCACCAGCCGCAAAGGGGCCATTTCGTCAGATACGCAGTATTTT,CATSRKGAISSDTQYF
.,TRBV5-1,.,TRBJ1-4,TGCGCCAGCAGCCGGGAGGGGGAGAGTGAAAAACTGTTTTTT,CASSREGESEKLFF
.,TRBV6-1,.,TRBJ2-7,TGTGCCAGCAGTGAAAACATAATCTACGAGCAGTACTTC,CASSENIIYEQYF
.,TRBV30,.,TRBJ2-2,TGTGCCTGGAATTTTCTGACCGGGGAGCTGTTTTTT,CAWNFLTGELFF
.,TRBV2,.,TRBJ2-1,TGTGCCAGCAGGATCCACATGGGAGATGAGCAGTTCTTC,CASRIHMGDEQFF
.,TRBV7-9,.,TRBJ1-2,TGTGCCAGCAGCCCAGGGGATGGCTACACCTTC,CASSPGDGYTF
.,TRBV2,.,TRBJ2-3,TGTGCCAGCAGCAACGGAGGGGGGGCAGATACGCAGTATTTT,CASSNGGGADTQYF
.,TRBV7-9,.,TRBJ1-3,TGTGCCAGCCGGGACAACGGAGACCATCACAGCTCTGGAAACACCATATATTTT,CASRDNGDHHSSGNTIYF
.,TRBV27,TRBD2,TRBJ2-2,TGTGCCAGCAGTTCCGCTCCCCTCGGACTAGCGTTTGGTGGGGAGCTGTTTTTT,CASSSAPLGLAFGGELFF
.,TRBV24-1,.,TRBJ2-3,TGTGCCACCAGTGACCCCAGGGGTCCCGTGAATCGCACAGATACGCAGTATTTT,CATSDPRGPVNRTDTQYF
.,TRBV27,.,TRBJ1-5,TGTGCCAGCAGTGAGGCGCGAGATCAGCCCCAGCATTTT,CASSEARDQPQHF
.,TRBV27,.,TRBJ1-3,TGTGCCAGCAGTTTTATAGGGGGAACTGGAAACACCATATATTTT,CASSFIGGTGNTIYF
.,TRBV6-6,.,TRBJ2-7,TGTGCCAGCAGCCCCGGACTATACGAGCAGTACTTC,CASSPGLYEQYF
.,TRBV5-6,.,TRBJ1-1,TGTGCCAGCAGCTTGGCGGTTACGGCTGAAGCTTTCTTT,CASSLAVTAEAFF
once,TRBV7-3,TRBD2,TRBJ2-1,TGTGCCAGCAGCCCCAGCGGGAGTCCCCCCTATGAGCAGTTCTTC,CASSPSGSPPYEQFF
.,TRBV13,TRBD1,TRBJ1-2,TGTGCCAGCAGCTTAGGGACAGGGGGAAACTATGGCTACACCTTC,CASSLGTGGNYGYTF
.,TRBV5-1,.,TRBJ1-4,TGCGCCAGCAGCTTAGGAGGGCGCGAAAAACTGTTTTTT,CASSLGGREKLFF
.,TRBV11-3,.,TRBJ2-2,TGTGCCAGCAGCCGAGAAGTTACTGGCGGGGGCACCGGGACCGGGGAGCTGTTTTTT,CASSREVTGGGTGTGELFF
.,TRBV21-1,.,TRBJ2-1,TGTGCCAGCAGCACACTAGTAACCAATGAGCAGTTCTTC,CASSTLVTNEQFF
.,TRBV5-6,.,TRBJ2-3,TGTGCCAGCAGCTCCACAGGGCCCGATACGCAGTATTTT,CASSSTGPDTQYF
.,TRBV7-9,.,TRBJ1-1,TGTGCCAGCAGGTTGGGGAGAGACACTGAAGCTTTCTTT,CASRLGRDTEAFF
.,TRBV11-2,TRBD2,TRBJ2-3,TGTGCCAGCAGCTTCCTCGGGACTAGCAAGAGCACAGATACGCAGTATTTT,CASSFLGTSKSTDTQYF
.,TRBV19,.,TRBJ1-1,TGTGCCAGTAGATGGGGGGGAATGAACACTGAAGCTTTCTTT,CASRWGGMNTEAFF
.,TRBV5-1,TRBD2,TRBJ2-7,TGCGCCAGCAGTTGGGGGGGTAGTTCCACCTACGAGCAGTACTTC,CASSWGGSSTYEQYF
.,TRBV7-8,TRBD1,TRBJ2-7,TGTGCCAGCAGCCTCCGGGACAGGGCCTACGAGCAGTACTTC,CASSLRDRAYEQYF
.,TRBV19,.,TRBJ2-2,TGTGCCAGTAGTATCACTAGCACCACCGGGGAGCTGTTTTTT,CASSITSTTGELFF